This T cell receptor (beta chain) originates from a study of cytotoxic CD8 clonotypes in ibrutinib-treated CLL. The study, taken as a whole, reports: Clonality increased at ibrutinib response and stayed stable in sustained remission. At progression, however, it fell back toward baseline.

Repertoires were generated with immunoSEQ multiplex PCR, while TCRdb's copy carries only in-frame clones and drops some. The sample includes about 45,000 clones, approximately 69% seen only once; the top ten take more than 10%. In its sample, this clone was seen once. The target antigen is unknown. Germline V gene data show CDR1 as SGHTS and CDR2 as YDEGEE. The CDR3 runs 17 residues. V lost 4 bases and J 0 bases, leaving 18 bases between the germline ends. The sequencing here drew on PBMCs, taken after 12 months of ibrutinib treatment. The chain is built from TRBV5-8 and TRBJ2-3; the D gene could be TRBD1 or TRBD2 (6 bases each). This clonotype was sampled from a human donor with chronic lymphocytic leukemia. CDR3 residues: CASSRGLGTTSTDTQYF. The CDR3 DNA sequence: TGTGCCAGCAGCCGGGGGCTTGGCACTACTAGCACAGATACGCAGTATTTT.